This T cell receptor beta chain was found in a study of human T cells and chemical hapten exposure. The V gene lost 4 bases and the J gene lost 0 bases, with 13 bases spanning the gap. The CDR3 covers 14 residues. Germline CDR1 reads SQVTM; CDR2 reads ANQGSEA. Study-wide results and limits: With regard to DPC sensitization, TCRs above 1 in 1000 frequency did not change. Expanded TCR counts at PT1 went up together with patch test score, a positive correlation.

This clonotype was observed a few times. Its antigen is still unknown. Time point indicated: patch test 1, 2 weeks after DPC sensitization. Noted treatment: therapeutic diphenylcyclopropenone sensitization with weekly scalp DPC. Whole blood that had not been fractionated was the source of extracted total RNA. TCRdb ran MiXCR on the RACE reads and lists one entry per CDR3 protein. The table lists 79,000 or so distinct CDR3 sequences, 10% of them singletons. The source material was whole blood, sampled in connection with sensitization to the hapten diphenylcyclopropenone (DPC). The rearrangement uses TRBV29-1 and TRBJ2-7; tentative D call: TRBD2 (5 bases). This TCR derives from a woman aged 45-59 years with alopecia areata. Some clones in this sample may be carry-over from other donors' samples. The chain's CDR3 is CSVAADFSSYEQYF. The DNA of the CDR3 is TGCAGCGTTGCAGCGGACTTTAGCTCCTACGAGCAGTACTTC.